Given below is one T cell receptor beta chain in context. Losses at the gene ends were 7 bases for V and 0 bases for J; bases not matched to a gene: 4. The CDR3 loop spans 14 amino acids. Per the germline V gene, CDR1 is MNHEY and CDR2 is SVGAGI. The data originate from a study of blood T cell repertoires in COVID-19. Study context: T cells, B-cell-depleted T cells, or PBMCs supplied cDNA or gDNA.

Original handling: Cell counts per sample came from amplifying reference gene primers. Libraries were prepared by immunoSEQ multiplex PCR; TCRdb keeps only in-frame clonotypes and omits some of them. V, J and clone size are those of that table, while D and trimming were read from the DNA. The data show about 94,000 clones, with 80% seen just once and around 19% held by the top ten. What was sequenced was peripheral blood. This chain connects TRBV6-5 to TRBJ1-2; 8 positions agree with TRBD1. The TCR was taken from a human donor in a cohort sampled during active COVID-19. CDR3: CASTRQGTNYGYTF. The CDR3 nucleotides read TGTGCCAGCACCCGACAGGGGACTAACTATGGCTACACCTTC.